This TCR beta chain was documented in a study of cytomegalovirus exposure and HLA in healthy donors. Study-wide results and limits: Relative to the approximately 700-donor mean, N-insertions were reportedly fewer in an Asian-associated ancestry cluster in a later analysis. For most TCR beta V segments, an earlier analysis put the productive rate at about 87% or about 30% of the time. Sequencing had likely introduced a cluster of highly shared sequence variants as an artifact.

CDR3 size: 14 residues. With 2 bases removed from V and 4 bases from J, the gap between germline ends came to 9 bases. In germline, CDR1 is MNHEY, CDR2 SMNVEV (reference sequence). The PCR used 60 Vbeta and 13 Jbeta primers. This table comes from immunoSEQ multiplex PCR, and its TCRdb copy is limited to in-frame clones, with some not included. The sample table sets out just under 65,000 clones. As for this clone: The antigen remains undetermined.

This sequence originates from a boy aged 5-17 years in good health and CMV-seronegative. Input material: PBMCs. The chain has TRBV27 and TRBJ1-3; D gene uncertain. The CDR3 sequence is CASSLEGIGNTIYF. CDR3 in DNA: TGTGCCAGCAGTTTAGAGGGAATCGGAAACACCATATATTTT.